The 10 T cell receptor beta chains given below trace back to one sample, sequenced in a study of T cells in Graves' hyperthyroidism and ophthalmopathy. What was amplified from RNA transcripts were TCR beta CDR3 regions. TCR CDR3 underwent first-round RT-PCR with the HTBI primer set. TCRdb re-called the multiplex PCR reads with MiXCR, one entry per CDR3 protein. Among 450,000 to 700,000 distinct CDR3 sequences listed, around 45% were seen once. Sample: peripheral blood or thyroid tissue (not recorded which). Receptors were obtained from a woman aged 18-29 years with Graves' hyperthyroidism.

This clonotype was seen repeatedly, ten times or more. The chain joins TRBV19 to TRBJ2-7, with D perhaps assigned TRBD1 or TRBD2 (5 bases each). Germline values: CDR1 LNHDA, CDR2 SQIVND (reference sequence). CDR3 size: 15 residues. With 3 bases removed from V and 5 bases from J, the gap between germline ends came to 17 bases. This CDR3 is CASSMGLAPGNEQYF. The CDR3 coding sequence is TGTGCCAGTAGTATGGGGCTAGCCCCGGGCAACGAGCAGTACTTC.

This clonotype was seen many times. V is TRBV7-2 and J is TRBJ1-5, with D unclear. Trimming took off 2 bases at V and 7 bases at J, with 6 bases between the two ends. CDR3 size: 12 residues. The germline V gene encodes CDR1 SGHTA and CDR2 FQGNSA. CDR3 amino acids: CASSLRGQPQHF. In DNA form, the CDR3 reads TGTGCCAGCAGCTTAAGAGGCCAGCCCCAGCATTTT.

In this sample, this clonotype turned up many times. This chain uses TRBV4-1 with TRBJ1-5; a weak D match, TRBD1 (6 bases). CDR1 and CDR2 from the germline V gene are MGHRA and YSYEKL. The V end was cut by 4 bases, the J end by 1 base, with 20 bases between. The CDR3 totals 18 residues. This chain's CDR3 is CASSPREGGSISNQPQHF. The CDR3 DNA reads TGCGCCAGCAGCCCAAGGGAGGGGGGATCGATCAGCAATCAGCCCCAGCATTTT.

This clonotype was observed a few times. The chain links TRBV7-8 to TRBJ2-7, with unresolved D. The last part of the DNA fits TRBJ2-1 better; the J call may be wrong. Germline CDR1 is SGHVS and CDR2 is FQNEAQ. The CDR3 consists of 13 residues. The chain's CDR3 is CASSLRPVNEQFF. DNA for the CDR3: TGTGCCAGCAGCCTCCGCCCCGTCAATGAGCAGTTCTTC.

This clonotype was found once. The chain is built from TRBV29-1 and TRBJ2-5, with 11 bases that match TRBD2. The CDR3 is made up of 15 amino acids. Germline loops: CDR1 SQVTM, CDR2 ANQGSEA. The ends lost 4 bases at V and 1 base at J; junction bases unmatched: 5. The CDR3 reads CSVGSGRGVQETQYF. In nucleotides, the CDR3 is TGCAGCGTTGGTAGCGGGAGGGGGGTCCAAGAGACCCAGTACTTC.

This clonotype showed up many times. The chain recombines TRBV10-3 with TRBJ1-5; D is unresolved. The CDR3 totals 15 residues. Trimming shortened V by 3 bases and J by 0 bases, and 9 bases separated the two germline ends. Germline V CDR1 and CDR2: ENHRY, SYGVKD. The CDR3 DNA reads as TGTGCCATCAGTGACGCGGCGAATAGCAATCAGCCCCAGCATTTT. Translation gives CAISDAANSNQPQHF.

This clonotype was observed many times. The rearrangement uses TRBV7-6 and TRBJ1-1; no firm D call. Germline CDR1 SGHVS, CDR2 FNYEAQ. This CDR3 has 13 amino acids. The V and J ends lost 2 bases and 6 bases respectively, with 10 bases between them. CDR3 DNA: TGTGCCAGCAGCTTATCGAGAACGTCTGAAGCTTTCTTT. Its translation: CASSLSRTSEAFF.

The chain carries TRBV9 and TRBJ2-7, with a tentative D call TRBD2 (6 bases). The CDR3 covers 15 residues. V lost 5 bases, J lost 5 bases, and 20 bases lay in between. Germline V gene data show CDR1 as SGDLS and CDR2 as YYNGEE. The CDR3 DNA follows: TGTGCCAGCAGTATCGGGGGTTCTGGGGCCAACGAGCAGTACTTC. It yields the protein CASSIGGSGANEQYF.

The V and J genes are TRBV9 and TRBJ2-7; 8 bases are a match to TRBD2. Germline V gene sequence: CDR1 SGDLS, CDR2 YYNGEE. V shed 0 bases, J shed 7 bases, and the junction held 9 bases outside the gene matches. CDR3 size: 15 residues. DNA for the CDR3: TGTGCCAGCAGCGTAGTGGCGGGAGGTTTTGAAGAGCAGTACTTC. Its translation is CASSVVAGGFEEQYF.

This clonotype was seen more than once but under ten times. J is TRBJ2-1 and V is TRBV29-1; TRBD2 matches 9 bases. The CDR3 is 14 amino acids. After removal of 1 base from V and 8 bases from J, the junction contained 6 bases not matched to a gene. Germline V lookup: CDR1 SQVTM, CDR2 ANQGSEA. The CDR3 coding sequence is TGCAGCGTTGAAGTCCTAGCGGGAAAGGATGAGCAGTTCTTC. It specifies CSVEVLAGKDEQFF.